A selection of T cell receptor beta chains follows, all from one sample in a study of blood T cell repertoires in COVID-19. Method: immunoSEQ multiplex PCR; TCRdb's copy keeps in-frame clones and lacks some. The repertoire holds about 190,000 clones, with 84% as singletons. Sequencing was performed on peripheral blood. All receptors come from a woman in her 70s with active or convalescent COVID-19. Each CDR3 is given with its conserved first and last residue. The order of the fields is CDR3 protein, CDR3 DNA, V gene, D gene, clone size, J gene. D genes are given only for firm matches. The size field is filled for only some rows; it gives once, few, many or a size class.

cdr3_aa: CASSYSGRGGTQYF; cdr3_nt: TGTGCCAGCAGTTACTCAGGCCGAGGGGGGACCCAGTACTTC; v_call: TRBV6-5; d_call: -; clone_size: -; j_call: TRBJ2-5
cdr3_aa: CASSPPPYRDSYEQYF; cdr3_nt: TGTGCCAGCAGTCCCCCCCCTTACAGGGATTCCTACGAGCAGTACTTC; v_call: TRBV3-1/TRBV3-2; d_call: -; clone_size: -; j_call: TRBJ2-7
cdr3_aa: CASSFGGSGNTIYF; cdr3_nt: TGTGCCAGCAGTTTCGGGGGATCTGGAAACACCATATATTTT; v_call: TRBV28; d_call: -; clone_size: once; j_call: TRBJ1-3
cdr3_aa: CASSVQDTLSTDTQYF; cdr3_nt: TGTGCCAGTAGCGTTCAGGACACTCTAAGCACAGATACGCAGTATTTT; v_call: TRBV19; d_call: -; clone_size: -; j_call: TRBJ2-3
cdr3_aa: CASRPNLGQQGRYEQYF; cdr3_nt: TGTGCCAGCCGCCCAAATTTGGGACAACAGGGGCGTTACGAGCAGTACTTC; v_call: TRBV11-2; d_call: TRBD1; clone_size: -; j_call: TRBJ2-7
cdr3_aa: CASSSRQGLNTEAFF; cdr3_nt: TGTGCCAGCAGCTCCAGACAGGGACTGAACACTGAAGCTTTCTTT; v_call: TRBV3-1/TRBV3-2; d_call: TRBD1; clone_size: -; j_call: TRBJ1-1
cdr3_aa: CASSKGLAETYEQYF; cdr3_nt: TGTGCCAGCAGTAAGGGACTAGCGGAGACCTACGAGCAGTACTTC; v_call: TRBV6-5; d_call: TRBD2; clone_size: few; j_call: TRBJ2-7
cdr3_aa: CAISESRTGAEETQYF; cdr3_nt: TGTGCCATCAGTGAGTCTAGAACGGGAGCTGAGGAGACCCAGTACTTC; v_call: TRBV10-3; d_call: -; clone_size: -; j_call: TRBJ2-5
cdr3_aa: CASSTGLASLAQYF; cdr3_nt: TGTGCCAGTAGTACCGGACTAGCCTCACTGGCGCAGTATTTT; v_call: TRBV19; d_call: TRBD2; clone_size: few; j_call: TRBJ2-3
cdr3_aa: CASSLAGTGTEAFF; cdr3_nt: TGTGCCAGCAGCTTAGCGGGGACAGGCACTGAAGCTTTCTTT; v_call: TRBV7-9; d_call: TRBD1; clone_size: -; j_call: TRBJ1-1
cdr3_aa: CSASSGLRYEQYF; cdr3_nt: TGCAGTGCTAGTAGCGGGCTTCGGTACGAGCAGTACTTC; v_call: TRBV20-1; d_call: TRBD2; clone_size: once; j_call: TRBJ2-7
cdr3_aa: CASSPGQPRTEAFF; cdr3_nt: TGTGCCAGCAGTCCGGGACAGCCTAGGACTGAAGCTTTCTTT; v_call: TRBV27; d_call: TRBD1; clone_size: -; j_call: TRBJ1-1
cdr3_aa: CASSLEINRGPQHF; cdr3_nt: TGCGCCAGCAGCCTAGAAATTAACAGGGGGCCCCAGCATTTT; v_call: TRBV5-1; d_call: TRBD1; clone_size: -; j_call: TRBJ1-5
cdr3_aa: CASSPRPSGPYEQYF; cdr3_nt: TGTGCCAGCAGCCCCAGGCCCAGCGGCCCCTACGAGCAGTACTTC; v_call: TRBV7-3; d_call: -; clone_size: -; j_call: TRBJ2-7
cdr3_aa: CASGTLAGGINEQFF; cdr3_nt: TGCGCCAGCGGGACTTTAGCGGGAGGAATCAATGAGCAGTTCTTC; v_call: TRBV5-1; d_call: TRBD2; clone_size: -; j_call: TRBJ2-1
cdr3_aa: CASSQTFPATGLTLAQYF; cdr3_nt: TGCGCCAGCAGCCAAACTTTCCCCGCGACAGGGCTAACCTTGGCGCAGTACTTC; v_call: TRBV4-1; d_call: TRBD1; clone_size: -; j_call: TRBJ2-7
cdr3_aa: CASSLATLTGPAFPLHF; cdr3_nt: TGCGCCAGCAGCTTGGCAACTCTAACAGGGCCCGCGTTTCCCCTCCACTTT; v_call: TRBV5-1; d_call: -; clone_size: -; j_call: TRBJ1-6
cdr3_aa: CASSLELLAGGGTGELFF; cdr3_nt: TGCGCCAGCAGCTTGGAATTGCTAGCGGGAGGGGGCACCGGGGAGCTGTTTTTT; v_call: TRBV5-1; d_call: TRBD2; clone_size: -; j_call: TRBJ2-2
cdr3_aa: CASSLARATEAFF; cdr3_nt: TGCGCCAGCAGCTTGGCCAGGGCCACTGAAGCTTTCTTT; v_call: TRBV5-1; d_call: -; clone_size: -; j_call: TRBJ1-1
cdr3_aa: CASSLGTGGYEQYF; cdr3_nt: TGTGCCAGCAGTCTCGGGACAGGGGGCTACGAGCAGTACTTC; v_call: TRBV2; d_call: TRBD1; clone_size: -; j_call: TRBJ2-7
cdr3_aa: CASSIMGTSNTGELFF; cdr3_nt: TGTGCCAGTAGTATAATGGGGACTAGCAATACCGGGGAGCTGTTTTTT; v_call: TRBV19; d_call: TRBD2; clone_size: -; j_call: TRBJ2-2
cdr3_aa: CASSDPITGTSVYEQYF; cdr3_nt: TGTGCCAGCAGTGATCCTATTACCGGGACTAGCGTCTACGAGCAGTACTTC; v_call: TRBV6-4; d_call: TRBD2; clone_size: -; j_call: TRBJ2-7
cdr3_aa: CASSQAMNTEAFF; cdr3_nt: TGTGCCAGCAGCCAAGCAATGAACACTGAAGCTTTCTTT; v_call: TRBV14; d_call: -; clone_size: -; j_call: TRBJ1-1
cdr3_aa: CSVEPGSREAFF; cdr3_nt: TGCAGCGTTGAACCCGGGTCCAGAGAAGCTTTCTTT; v_call: TRBV29-1; d_call: -; clone_size: -; j_call: TRBJ1-1
cdr3_aa: CATSDPVSTDTQYF; cdr3_nt: TGTGCCACCAGTGACCCAGTGAGCACAGATACGCAGTATTTT; v_call: TRBV24-1; d_call: -; clone_size: -; j_call: TRBJ2-3
cdr3_aa: CASRPTDPNVETQYF; cdr3_nt: TGTGCCAGTAGGCCGACAGATCCGAATGTGGAGACCCAGTACTTC; v_call: TRBV19; d_call: -; clone_size: -; j_call: TRBJ2-5
cdr3_aa: CASSQEGLAGFRSGNEQFF; cdr3_nt: TGTGCCAGCAGCCAAGAGGGACTAGCGGGATTTCGTTCCGGCAATGAGCAGTTCTTC; v_call: TRBV3-1/TRBV3-2; d_call: TRBD2; clone_size: -; j_call: TRBJ2-1
cdr3_aa: CASSYSRQGDRPQHF; cdr3_nt: TGTGCCAGCAGCTACAGCCGACAGGGAGATCGGCCCCAGCATTTT; v_call: TRBV6-5; d_call: TRBD1; clone_size: -; j_call: TRBJ1-5
cdr3_aa: CATRSGSSTDTQYF; cdr3_nt: TGCGCCACCCGAAGCGGATCTAGCACAGATACGCAGTATTTT; v_call: TRBV5-1; d_call: -; clone_size: once; j_call: TRBJ2-3
cdr3_aa: CASSKRGSEDEQYF; cdr3_nt: TGCGCCAGCAGCAAAAGGGGATCAGAGGACGAGCAGTACTTC; v_call: TRBV5-1; d_call: -; clone_size: -; j_call: TRBJ2-7
cdr3_aa: CASSLTGYEQYF; cdr3_nt: TGTGCCAGCAGCTTGACAGGGTACGAGCAGTACTTC; v_call: TRBV7-9; d_call: TRBD1; clone_size: -; j_call: TRBJ2-7
cdr3_aa: CASSPGQGGGETQYF; cdr3_nt: TGCGCCAGCAGCCCGGGACAGGGAGGAGGGGAGACCCAGTACTTC; v_call: TRBV5-1; d_call: TRBD1; clone_size: -; j_call: TRBJ2-5
cdr3_aa: CASSLRWLANYGYTF; cdr3_nt: TGTGCCAGCAGCTTGAGGTGGCTAGCTAACTATGGCTACACCTTC; v_call: TRBV5-5; d_call: -; clone_size: -; j_call: TRBJ1-2
cdr3_aa: CASSKQHPLETQYF; cdr3_nt: TGTGCCAGCAGCAAACAGCACCCGCTAGAGACCCAGTACTTC; v_call: TRBV5-6; d_call: -; clone_size: -; j_call: TRBJ2-5
cdr3_aa: CASSTISGYTDTQYF; cdr3_nt: TGTGCCAGCTCAACGATTAGCGGATACACAGATACGCAGTATTTT; v_call: TRBV18; d_call: -; clone_size: -; j_call: TRBJ2-3
cdr3_aa: CASSFRDRWDSPLHF; cdr3_nt: TGTGCCAGCAGCTTCCGGGACAGGTGGGATTCACCCCTCCACTTT; v_call: TRBV11-2; d_call: TRBD1; clone_size: few; j_call: TRBJ1-6
cdr3_aa: CASSGRDRDTGELFF; cdr3_nt: TGTGCCAGCAGCGGCCGGGACAGGGACACCGGGGAGCTGTTTTTT; v_call: TRBV13; d_call: TRBD1; clone_size: -; j_call: TRBJ2-2
cdr3_aa: CASRSGRYEQYF; cdr3_nt: TGTGCCAGTAGGTCAGGAAGGTACGAGCAGTACTTC; v_call: TRBV19; d_call: -; clone_size: once; j_call: TRBJ2-7
cdr3_aa: CAISDPGGFPLHF; cdr3_nt: TGTGCCATCAGTGACCCGGGGGGTTTCCCCCTCCACTTT; v_call: TRBV10-3; d_call: -; clone_size: -; j_call: TRBJ1-6
cdr3_aa: CATSDLSGGRNEQFF; cdr3_nt: TGTGCCACCAGTGATTTGTCAGGGGGCCGAAATGAGCAGTTCTTC; v_call: TRBV24-1; d_call: TRBD1; clone_size: -; j_call: TRBJ2-1
cdr3_aa: CAIRPSGRAGPTDTQYF; cdr3_nt: TGTGCCATCCGCCCTAGCGGGAGGGCCGGCCCCACAGATACGCAGTATTTT; v_call: TRBV10-3; d_call: TRBD2; clone_size: -; j_call: TRBJ2-3
cdr3_aa: CASSRRGEQYF; cdr3_nt: TGCGCCAGCAGCCGGAGAGGCGAGCAGTACTTC; v_call: TRBV5-1; d_call: -; clone_size: -; j_call: TRBJ2-7
cdr3_aa: CASSSTGQGRLNEKLFF; cdr3_nt: TGTGCCAGTAGTTCAACAGGACAGGGCAGACTTAATGAAAAACTGTTTTTT; v_call: TRBV19; d_call: TRBD1; clone_size: -; j_call: TRBJ1-4
cdr3_aa: CASTNGVNEKLFF; cdr3_nt: TGTGCCAGCACAAACGGGGTAAATGAAAAACTGTTTTTT; v_call: TRBV28; d_call: -; clone_size: -; j_call: TRBJ1-4
cdr3_aa: CASSLGAGQANYGYTF; cdr3_nt: TGTGCCAGCAGCTTAGGCGCGGGGCAAGCCAACTATGGCTACACCTTC; v_call: TRBV7-9; d_call: -; clone_size: -; j_call: TRBJ1-2
cdr3_aa: CASSAPRQEAQIPGDTIYF; cdr3_nt: TGTGCCAGCAGCGCGCCCCGACAGGAGGCGCAGATTCCAGGGGACACCATATATTTT; v_call: TRBV9; d_call: -; clone_size: -; j_call: TRBJ1-3
cdr3_aa: CASRDSLNTEAFF; cdr3_nt: TGTGCCAGCAGAGACAGCTTGAACACTGAAGCTTTCTTT; v_call: TRBV2; d_call: -; clone_size: -; j_call: TRBJ1-1
cdr3_aa: CASSRSQGSPAPTF; cdr3_nt: TGCGCCAGCAGTCGATCACAGGGTAGCCCAGCTCCCACCTTC; v_call: TRBV5-1; d_call: -; clone_size: -; j_call: TRBJ1-2
cdr3_aa: CSVERWGPPYNEQFF; cdr3_nt: TGCAGCGTTGAAAGGTGGGGCCCCCCCTACAATGAGCAGTTCTTC; v_call: TRBV29-1; d_call: -; clone_size: few; j_call: TRBJ2-1
cdr3_aa: CASRPSGQGYEQYF; cdr3_nt: TGTGCCAGCAGACCGTCGGGACAGGGGTACGAGCAGTACTTC; v_call: TRBV6-5; d_call: TRBD1; clone_size: -; j_call: TRBJ2-7
cdr3_aa: CASSEQELTGNTIYF; cdr3_nt: TGTGCCAGCAGTGAACAGGAATTGACTGGAAACACCATATATTTT; v_call: TRBV2; d_call: -; clone_size: -; j_call: TRBJ1-3
cdr3_aa: CASSQSRGKQGAVNYEQYF; cdr3_nt: TGCGCCAGCAGTCAATCCAGGGGTAAACAGGGGGCGGTCAACTACGAGCAGTACTTC; v_call: TRBV23-1; d_call: TRBD1; clone_size: -; j_call: TRBJ2-7
cdr3_aa: CSVNRGPNTEAFF; cdr3_nt: TGCAGCGTGAACAGGGGGCCGAACACTGAAGCTTTCTTT; v_call: TRBV29-1; d_call: TRBD1; clone_size: -; j_call: TRBJ1-1
cdr3_aa: CASSLRGSGETQYF; cdr3_nt: TGTGCCAGCTCACTCCGAGGGTCCGGGGAGACCCAGTACTTC; v_call: TRBV18; d_call: -; clone_size: once; j_call: TRBJ2-5
cdr3_aa: CASSLDTMSGGYNEQFF; cdr3_nt: TGTGCCAGCAGCTTAGATACGATGTCGGGAGGATACAATGAGCAGTTCTTC; v_call: TRBV11-3; d_call: TRBD2; clone_size: -; j_call: TRBJ2-1
cdr3_aa: CASSSGDRGAVDF; cdr3_nt: TGTGCCAGCAGCTCGGGAGACAGGGGAGCAGTGGACTTC; v_call: TRBV7-9; d_call: TRBD1; clone_size: -; j_call: TRBJ2-7
cdr3_aa: CASSDPGLAAGAHTGELFF; cdr3_nt: TGTGCCAGCAGCGATCCGGGACTAGCGGCAGGGGCCCACACCGGGGAGCTGTTTTTT; v_call: TRBV9; d_call: TRBD2; clone_size: few; j_call: TRBJ2-2
cdr3_aa: CASSLNRNTEAFF; cdr3_nt: TGTGCCAGCAGCTTGAACAGGAACACTGAAGCTTTCTTT; v_call: TRBV11-3; d_call: -; clone_size: -; j_call: TRBJ1-1